The present T cell receptor beta chain was sequenced within a study of shared clonotypes between healthy human individuals. Study results and caveats: The study found lower generation probabilities in non-shared clonotypes than in those shared by all four donors.

With regard to this clone: What it binds is not known.

Only in-frame clones appear in the TCRdb table, and some are missing; sequencing was by immunoSEQ multiplex PCR. The sample lists about 2.2 million clones, 80% to 95% seen once, with around 1.8% in the top ten. From germline, CDR1 is MNHNS and CDR2 SASEGT. The ends lost 4 bases at V and 3 bases at J; junction bases unmatched: 3. The CDR3 contains 15 residues. Naive CD8 cells lacked CD45RO, underwent positive selection for CCR7 and left out terminally differentiated effector memory CD45RA+ cells. Material: naive CD8+ T cells from PBMCs. J is TRBJ1-4 and V is TRBV6-1, with 9 nucleotides matching TRBD1. The sequence was collected from a man younger than 35 in good health. Some clones in this sample may be carry-over from other donors' samples. The CDR3 loop reads CASSGGTGPNEKLFF. The CDR3 region has the DNA TGTGCCAGCAGTGGGGGGACAGGGCCTAATGAAAAACTGTTTTTT.